This T cell receptor beta chain was observed in a study of Ad26.COV2.S vaccination and SARS-CoV-2 variants (dated by TCRdb to the early 2020s). In terms of the full investigation: Vaccine-arm donors came from COV1001, a multicentre, randomized, double-blind, placebo-controlled phase I-IIa trial of Ad26.COV2.S in healthy adults. Ad26.COV2.S was administered intramuscularly at a dose of 5x10^10 or 1x10^11 viral particles, either as one shot or as two shots given 56 days apart. A total of 32 samples were included in the TCR-sequenced set, comprising roughly 19 Ad26.COV2.S vaccine recipients, 5 placebo recipients and 8 SARS-CoV-2 convalescent individuals. The specificity and breadth of SARS-CoV-2-reactive T cell receptors after Ad26.COV2.S vaccination were assessed by TCRbeta repertoire sequencing. Participants in the trial were split at random into five groups of five each, receiving low-dose or high-dose Ad26.COV2.S once or twice, or else placebo on both occasions. Blinding of investigators to trial group allocation was maintained during experiments and outcome assessment.

Overall results and qualifications from the work: Higher spike-specific TCR breadth was observed in Ad26.COV2.S recipients than in placebo recipients (P = 0.0014). It was noted by the authors that total T cell responses may have been underestimated by the TCR breadth and depth analyses. After vaccination, substantial breadth of spike-specific CD8+ and CD4+ T cell responses was reported. Comparing responses between vaccine doses or regimens was not something the study was powered to do. Vaccine and placebo recipients had similar non-spike TCR breadth, a finding consistent with the vaccine containing only spike.

The immunoSEQ Assay was used to sequence TCRbeta CDR3 regions. After extraction, genomic DNA underwent amplification by bias-controlled multiplex PCR, followed by high-throughput sequencing. In the authors' own workflow: To quantify the absolute abundance of each unique TCRbeta CDR3 region, sequences were collapsed and filtered. T cell fraction was estimated by normalizing TCRbeta template counts to usable DNA, which was measured by amplifying reference genes present in all nucleated cells. Repertoire TCRs were annotated as SARS-CoV-2-specific by exact matching of V gene, CDR3 amino acid sequence and J gene to a known reactive TCR set. The reference SARS-CoV-2 TCR set was derived from MIRA and filtered for enrichment in COVID-19-positive ImmuneCODE repertoires, a step that removed public or cross-reactive TCRs. Drawing on the MIRA antigens, annotated TCRs were analysed further at the level of specific ORF or position within ORF. Breadth was defined as the number of annotated unique rearrangements divided by the total number of unique productive rearrangements, and depth was defined as the summed frequency of the annotated unique rearrangements. TCR breadth was compared between groups using two-sided Wilcoxon rank-sum tests. TCRdb took this table from immuneACCESS and kept in-frame rearrangements with V and J called. Such tables lack part of the clones; where checked against another copy, unresolved V genes explain under half of the gap, and the rest is unexplained. The D gene and trimming were derived from the DNA, and the V and J assignments and clone size from that table. The sample table contains about 480,000 clones; only one count was recorded for roughly 87% of them. Roughly 13% of the sample belongs to the ten largest clones.

This specimen's treatment or condition label, interpreted: approximately 18 received Ad26.COV2.S at low or high dose, single or two shots; about 5 received placebo; per-sample allocation not given. For vaccine and placebo recipients, repertoires were sequenced using samples collected on day 63 after the first injection. In Cohort 1b, about 27 adults aged 18-55 years were enrolled at a single site in Boston, USA, between 29 July and 7 August 2020. Ad26.COV2.S was a replication-incompetent adenovirus type 26 vector that expressed a prefusion-stabilized SARS-CoV-2 spike protein derived from the original Wuhan strain. Looking up the germline V gene yields CDR1 KGHSH and CDR2 LQKENI. At the junction V is shortened by 0 bases and J by 0 bases, with 6 bases in between. CDR3 length: 15 amino acids, cysteine to phenylalanine. Only the CDR3 DNA is retained, 45 bases long and in frame from the first base. Comment on this clone: The specificity of this receptor is unknown. No base quality values were provided; no much bigger clone lies one nucleotide off.

The receptor was isolated from a person aged 18 to 65 who received the Ad26.COV2.S COVID-19 vaccine or a placebo. Recombination joined TRBV18 with TRBJ1-3; the D segment could be TRBD1, given 5 matching bases. The specimen was peripheral blood, collected in a trial of Ad26.COV2.S vaccine versus placebo. The CDR3 region has the sequence CASSPPRASGNTIYF. The DNA sequence is TGTGCCAGCTCACCACCCAGGGCCTCTGGAAACACCATATATTTT.